This TCR beta chain was profiled in a study of cytomegalovirus exposure and HLA in healthy donors. Study results and limitations: HLA alleles showed associations with approximately 15,000 TCR beta sequences in a later analysis, at a 0.05 false discovery rate.

CDR3 size: 14 residues. CDR1 is LNHDA and CDR2 is SQIVND in the germline V gene (reference sequence). Trimming cost V 4 bases and J 0 bases, with 6 bases left between them. The PCR was carried out with 60 Vbeta primers and 13 Jbeta primers. The method was immunoSEQ multiplex PCR; TCRdb's version includes in-frame clones alone and lacks a portion of them. The table has some 150,000 clones, around 77% seen once; the top ten hold roughly 1.7%. As concerns this clone: What it binds is not known.

Sequenced material: PBMCs. The chain employs TRBV19 and TRBJ2-2; D is perhaps TRBD1 (5 bases). This receptor was taken from a woman younger than 45 in good health and CMV-seronegative. CDR3 in DNA: TGTGCCAGTAGTAACAGGCCGAACACCGGGGAGCTGTTTTTT. Its translation is CASSNRPNTGELFF.